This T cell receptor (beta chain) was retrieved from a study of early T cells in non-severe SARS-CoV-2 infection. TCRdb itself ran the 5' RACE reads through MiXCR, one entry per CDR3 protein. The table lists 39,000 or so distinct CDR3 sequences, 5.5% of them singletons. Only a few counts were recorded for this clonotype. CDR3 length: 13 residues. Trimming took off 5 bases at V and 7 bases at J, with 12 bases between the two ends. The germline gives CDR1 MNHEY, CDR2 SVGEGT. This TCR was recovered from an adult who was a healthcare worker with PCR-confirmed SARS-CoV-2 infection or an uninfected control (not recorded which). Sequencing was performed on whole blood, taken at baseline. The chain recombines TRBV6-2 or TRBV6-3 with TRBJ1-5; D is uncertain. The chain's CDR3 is CASSPNPGQPQHF. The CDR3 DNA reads TGTGCCAGCAGTCCTAACCCGGGGCAGCCCCAGCATTTT.